These T cell receptor beta chains were read from a single sample in a study of OX40 agonist ivuxolimab in advanced cancers. Assay: immunoSEQ multiplex PCR; the TCRdb copy retains only in-frame clones and omits some. Among tens of thousands of clones, around nine tenths were seen once, and the ten largest hold more than 0.95%. The material sequenced was CD4+ or CD8+ T cells sorted from blood, taken in a trial of the OX40 agonist ivuxolimab. The receptors shown here come from an adult with an advanced solid tumor such as melanoma, head and neck, liver or kidney cancer. The CDR3 runs from the conserved cysteine through the conserved F or W. The order of the fields is J gene, V gene, clone size, D gene, CDR3 protein, CDR3 DNA. The D gene is left open where the match is weak. Rows may omit the clone size; those that give it use once, few, many or a size class.

j_gene: TRBJ2-7; v_gene: TRBV7-2; abundance: -; d_gene: TRBD1; CDR3aa: CASSTFGTGRRVEQYF; CDR3nt: TGTGCCAGCAGCACTTTTGGGACAGGGAGGCGGGTCGAGCAGTACTTC
j_gene: TRBJ2-7; v_gene: TRBV28; abundance: -; d_gene: TRBD2; CDR3aa: CASSLGLAGLEQYF; CDR3nt: TGTGCCAGCAGTTTAGGACTAGCGGGACTCGAGCAGTACTTC
j_gene: TRBJ2-4; v_gene: TRBV28; abundance: -; d_gene: -; CDR3aa: CASSSHQLAKNIQYF; CDR3nt: TGTGCCAGCAGTTCTCACCAGCTAGCCAAAAACATTCAGTACTTC
j_gene: TRBJ2-2; v_gene: TRBV7-3; abundance: -; d_gene: -; CDR3aa: CASSYIRGGGVNTGELFF; CDR3nt: TGTGCCAGCAGCTATATCAGGGGAGGCGGGGTGAACACCGGGGAGCTGTTTTTT
j_gene: TRBJ2-7; v_gene: TRBV6-5; abundance: -; d_gene: TRBD2; CDR3aa: CASRSLAGGSYEQYF; CDR3nt: TGTGCCAGCAGATCCCTAGCGGGAGGATCCTACGAGCAGTACTTC
j_gene: TRBJ2-2; v_gene: TRBV7-8; abundance: -; d_gene: TRBD1; CDR3aa: CASSRTGGEITGELFF; CDR3nt: TGTGCCAGCAGCCGCACAGGGGGCGAGATCACCGGGGAGCTGTTTTTT
j_gene: TRBJ2-7; v_gene: TRBV28; abundance: -; d_gene: TRBD2; CDR3aa: CASSLSSPSGTGRGYEQYF; CDR3nt: TGTGCCAGCAGTTTATCCTCGCCTAGCGGGACTGGACGAGGCTACGAGCAGTACTTC
j_gene: TRBJ2-1; v_gene: TRBV9; abundance: -; d_gene: TRBD2; CDR3aa: CASSAGLAGGGYEQFF; CDR3nt: TGTGCCAGCAGCGCAGGGCTAGCGGGAGGAGGCTATGAGCAGTTCTTC
j_gene: TRBJ2-4; v_gene: TRBV4-1; abundance: -; d_gene: TRBD1; CDR3aa: CASSQPDRVGNIQYF; CDR3nt: TGCGCCAGCAGCCAGCCCGACAGGGTTGGAAACATTCAGTACTTC
j_gene: TRBJ2-2; v_gene: TRBV7-2; abundance: -; d_gene: TRBD2; CDR3aa: CASSSASGITGELFF; CDR3nt: TGTGCCAGCAGCTCGGCTAGCGGGATTACCGGGGAGCTGTTTTTT
j_gene: TRBJ1-3; v_gene: TRBV28; abundance: once; d_gene: -; CDR3aa: CASNPWGAGNTIYF; CDR3nt: TGTGCCAGCAATCCGTGGGGGGCTGGAAACACCATATATTTT
j_gene: TRBJ1-2; v_gene: TRBV2; abundance: -; d_gene: -; CDR3aa: CATLPGPRGYGYTF; CDR3nt: TGTGCCACCTTACCGGGACCACGGGGCTATGGCTACACCTTC
j_gene: TRBJ2-4; v_gene: TRBV19; abundance: -; d_gene: -; CDR3aa: CASSKQGTLAKNIQYF; CDR3nt: TGTGCCAGTAGCAAGCAGGGTACCTTAGCCAAAAACATTCAGTACTTC
j_gene: TRBJ2-1; v_gene: TRBV5-4; abundance: -; d_gene: -; CDR3aa: CASSLESLSYNEQFF; CDR3nt: TGTGCCAGCAGCTTGGAAAGTTTAAGTTACAATGAGCAGTTCTTC
j_gene: TRBJ2-3; v_gene: TRBV5-6; abundance: -; d_gene: -; CDR3aa: CASSHAGVSDTQYF; CDR3nt: TGTGCCAGCAGTCATGCAGGGGTATCAGATACGCAGTATTTT
j_gene: TRBJ2-1; v_gene: TRBV11-2; abundance: -; d_gene: TRBD2; CDR3aa: CASSNHIGGAYNEQFF; CDR3nt: TGTGCCAGCAGCAACCACATCGGGGGGGCTTACAATGAGCAGTTCTTC
j_gene: TRBJ2-2; v_gene: TRBV4-1; abundance: -; d_gene: -; CDR3aa: CASSQLPGPANTGELFF; CDR3nt: TGCGCCAGCAGCCAACTTCCGGGACCCGCGAACACCGGGGAGCTGTTTTTT